This is a list of T cell receptor beta chains from one sample in a study of blood T cell repertoires in COVID-19. Generated by immunoSEQ multiplex PCR, the TCRdb table keeps only in-frame clones and is missing some. The sample has 100,000 to 150,000 clones, roughly 80% seen once. The material sequenced was PBMCs or T cells enriched from blood (not recorded which). The receptors were gathered from a man in his forties with acute COVID-19. Both conserved end residues are part of each CDR3. A D gene is named only where the DNA matches it firmly. Rows give clone size only sometimes, using once, few, many, or a class for an expanded clone.

>TRBJ1-4|once|TRBD1|TRBV5-6
TGTGCCAGCAGCCTCTTAGGGACAGGGGCTGAAAAACTGTTTTTT
CASSLLGTGAEKLFF
>TRBJ1-5|.|.|TRBV9
TGTGCCAGCAGCGTAGGAGCCTCTAATCAGCCCCAGCATTTT
CASSVGASNQPQHF
>TRBJ2-7|.|TRBD2|TRBV9
TGTGCCAGCAGCGCCCACTCCTACGGGGGGGCCTACGAGCAGTACTTC
CASSAHSYGGAYEQYF
>TRBJ2-1|.|TRBD2|TRBV3-1/TRBV3-2
TGTGCCAGCAGCCAAGACCTAGCGGGGGGTGGGGAGCAGTTCTTC
CASSQDLAGGGEQFF
>TRBJ2-7|few|TRBD2|TRBV5-4
TGTGCCAGCAGTTCTGATCTAGCGGGGTTATCCTACGAGCAGTACTTC
CASSSDLAGLSYEQYF
>TRBJ1-2|.|TRBD1|TRBV6-6
TGTGCCAGCAGTTCGTTTAACAGGGGTGGCTACACCTTC
CASSSFNRGGYTF
>TRBJ1-1|.|.|TRBV6-1
TGTGCCAGCAGTGAAGCTGTGGGACACACAAACACTGAAGCTTTCTTT
CASSEAVGHTNTEAFF
>TRBJ2-7|.|TRBD1|TRBV4-2
TGTGCCAGCAGCCCCCAATCGGGACAGGGGAAGTACGAGCAGTACTTC
CASSPQSGQGKYEQYF
>TRBJ2-5|.|.|TRBV5-1
TGCGCCAGCAGCTCAGGACACCAACAAGAGACCCAGTACTTC
CASSSGHQQETQYF
>TRBJ2-3|.|TRBD2|TRBV2
TGTGCCAGCAGAAGCGGGGGGGCCCTCACAGATACGCAGTATTTT
CASRSGGALTDTQYF
>TRBJ1-1|.|.|TRBV7-9
TGTGCCAGCAGCCTAAATCAGGGTATCATGGAAGCTTTCTTT
CASSLNQGIMEAFF
>TRBJ1-5|.|.|TRBV9
TGTGCCAGCAGCCCCGGGGGGGGAGCAAGCAATCAGCCCCAGCATTTT
CASSPGGGASNQPQHF
>TRBJ2-7|.|.|TRBV7-9
TGTGCCAGCAGCGCGTCGGGCTACGAGCAGTACTTC
CASSASGYEQYF
>TRBJ2-5|once|.|TRBV30
TGTGCCTGGTCCTCTGGGACTGGGGAGACCCAGTACTTC
CAWSSGTGETQYF
>TRBJ2-7|.|.|TRBV9
TGTGCCAGCAGCGTAGACCTGGCCCAATACGAGCAGTACTTC
CASSVDLAQYEQYF
>TRBJ1-4|.|TRBD1|TRBV29-1
TGCAGCGTTCGACAGGGAAGCGAAAAACTGTTTTTT
CSVRQGSEKLFF
>TRBJ2-3|.|.|TRBV6-5
TGTGCCAGCAGTATGAGGGAAGTCACAGATACGCAGTATTTT
CASSMREVTDTQYF
>TRBJ2-7|.|.|TRBV6-5
TGTGCCAGCAGTTATGGGGGGGCGACAGATCCCTACGAGCAGTACTTC
CASSYGGATDPYEQYF
>TRBJ2-3|once|.|TRBV27
TGTGCCAGCAGTGCGCAGGGGCCCTATAACTTAGGGAGCACAGATACGCAGTATTTT
CASSAQGPYNLGSTDTQYF
>TRBJ2-7|.|.|TRBV19
TGTGCCAGTAGTATAGGGGGACAAACTTACGAGCAGTACTTC
CASSIGGQTYEQYF
>TRBJ2-7|.|TRBD1|TRBV6-1
TGTGCCAGCAGTGAAGTGGGACAGATCTACGAGCAGTACTTC
CASSEVGQIYEQYF